A selection of T cell receptor beta chains follows, all from one sample in a study of technical replicates of blood from several donors. Method: immunoSEQ multiplex PCR; TCRdb's copy keeps in-frame clones and lacks some. The sample carries around 61,000 clones, 97% recorded once. The specimen sequenced was T cells isolated from PBMCs. The receptors originated from a human donor in good health. CDR3s include the opening cysteine and the closing phenylalanine or tryptophan. A D gene is named only where the DNA matches it firmly. The size of a clone is reported for some rows only, either as once, few or many, or as a class for expanded clones.

cdr3_aa cdr3_nt v_call clone_size d_call j_call
CASSPPSGEAFF TGTGCCAGCAGCCCCCCAAGCGGGGAAGCTTTCTTT TRBV6-5 NA NA TRBJ1-1
CASSLLLDLNYGYTF TGCGCCAGCAGCTTGCTACTTGATTTAAACTATGGCTACACCTTC TRBV5-1 NA NA TRBJ1-2
CASSIQGSATEAFF TGTGCCAGCAGTATACAGGGGTCGGCCACTGAAGCTTTCTTT TRBV6-1 NA TRBD1 TRBJ1-1
CASSSYPTSGNTGELFF TGTGCCAGCAGCTCCTACCCCACTAGCGGAAACACCGGGGAGCTGTTTTTT TRBV27 NA TRBD2 TRBJ2-2
CASSSASDYEQYF TGTGCCAGCAGTTCGGCTAGCGACTACGAGCAGTACTTC TRBV27 NA NA TRBJ2-7
CASGRSSGPYEQYF TGTGCCAGCGGTCGGTCTAGCGGACCATACGAGCAGTACTTC TRBV11-2 NA TRBD2 TRBJ2-7
CASYEVTGELFF TGTGCCAGCTACGAGGTCACCGGGGAGCTGTTTTTT TRBV18 NA NA TRBJ2-2
CASSPLGRDSQYEQYF TGTGCCAGCAGCCCCCTTGGAAGGGACTCGCAGTACGAGCAGTACTTC TRBV7-6 NA NA TRBJ2-7
CASSLQGLYNEQFF TGCGCCAGCAGCTTGCAGGGCTTGTACAATGAGCAGTTCTTC TRBV5-1 NA NA TRBJ2-1
CASSGQGTQYF TGTGCCAGCAGTGGACAGGGCACCCAGTACTTC TRBV2 NA TRBD1 TRBJ2-5
CASSVGKGGGYTF TGTGCCAGCAGCGTAGGTAAGGGAGGAGGCTACACCTTC TRBV9 NA NA TRBJ1-2
CASRYTGTGTYEQYF TGTGCCAGCAGATATACCGGGACAGGGACCTACGAGCAGTACTTC TRBV6-5 once TRBD1 TRBJ2-7
CASSSIYRDRLDGAFF TGTGCCAGCAGCTCGATCTACCGGGACAGACTCGATGGAGCTTTCTTT TRBV11-3 NA TRBD1 TRBJ1-1
CANGTANYGYTF TGTGCCAATGGGACAGCGAACTATGGCTACACCTTC TRBV6-1 NA TRBD1 TRBJ1-2
CASSPGRRDYGYTF TGCGCCAGCAGTCCGGGACGGAGGGACTATGGCTACACCTTC TRBV5-1 NA NA TRBJ1-2
CASSQRGGELFF TGTGCCAGCAGCCAGCGGGGCGGGGAGCTGTTTTTT TRBV7-3 NA TRBD2 TRBJ2-2
CASSSTTTGGDGKLFF TGCGCCAGCAGCTCGACTACCACAGGGGGGGACGGAAAACTGTTTTTT TRBV5-1 NA TRBD1 TRBJ1-4
CASSLGQGSPQHF TGTGCCAGCAGCTTGGGACAGGGATCGCCCCAGCATTTT TRBV11-3 NA TRBD1 TRBJ1-5
CASSLAGGYTEAFF TGCGCCAGCAGCTTGGCCGGGGGGTACACTGAAGCTTTCTTT TRBV5-1 NA NA TRBJ1-1
CASSLHPDRFDQPQHF TGCGCCAGCAGTCTCCACCCGGACAGGTTCGATCAGCCCCAGCATTTT TRBV5-1 once TRBD1 TRBJ1-5
CASSTRDRGNDYGYTF TGTGCCAGCAGTACCCGGGACAGGGGCAATGACTATGGCTACACCTTC TRBV5-6 once TRBD1 TRBJ1-2
CASSTARGQGRRYEQYF TGTGCCAGCAGCACAGCCCGGGGACAGGGTCGAAGATACGAGCAGTACTTC TRBV11-2 NA TRBD1 TRBJ2-7
CASSREDCGYTF TGCGCCAGCAGTCGAGAGGACTGTGGCTACACCTTC TRBV4-1 few NA TRBJ1-2
CASSHPKITSGASYEQYF TGTGCCAGCAGCCATCCTAAAATAACTAGCGGGGCTTCTTACGAGCAGTACTTC TRBV21-1 NA NA TRBJ2-7
CASSQGAGVYNEQFF TGCGCCAGCAGCCAAGGAGCGGGAGTTTACAATGAGCAGTTCTTC TRBV4-1 NA TRBD2 TRBJ2-1
CASLRGGFSEETQYF TGCGCCAGCCTAAGGGGGGGCTTCTCTGAAGAGACCCAGTACTTC TRBV5-1 once NA TRBJ2-5
CASSLTSGAGEQYF TGCGCCAGCAGCTTGACTAGCGGGGCGGGCGAGCAGTACTTC TRBV5-1 NA TRBD2 TRBJ2-7
CAISEFEAGANTEAFF TGTGCCATCAGTGAGTTCGAGGCGGGGGCCAACACTGAAGCTTTCTTT TRBV10-3 NA NA TRBJ1-1
CASSERRITGVNEQFF TGTGCCAGCAGTGAAAGGCGTATTACAGGGGTCAATGAGCAGTTCTTC TRBV6-1 NA TRBD1 TRBJ2-1
CASSLVRGGISTDTQYF TGTGCCAGCAGCTTAGTTCGCGGGGGGATTAGCACAGATACGCAGTATTTT TRBV7-8 once TRBD2 TRBJ2-3
CASSRFSGSSYEQYF TGTGCCAGCAGCCGCTTTAGCGGAAGCTCCTACGAGCAGTACTTC TRBV28 NA NA TRBJ2-7
CASSLRRAGNTIYF TGTGCCAGCAGCTTAAGACGGGCTGGAAACACCATATATTTT TRBV13 NA NA TRBJ1-3
CASSIRTANEKLFF TGTGCCAGTAGTATAAGGACAGCTAATGAAAAACTGTTTTTT TRBV19 NA NA TRBJ1-4
CASSSLAGGSDTQYF TGTGCCAGCAGTTCACTAGCGGGAGGATCAGATACGCAGTATTTT TRBV7-6 NA TRBD2 TRBJ2-3
CASSDHRAGGYTF TGTGCCAGCAGTGACCACAGGGCTGGCGGCTACACCTTC TRBV6-5 NA NA TRBJ1-2
CASSDVSAEPQHF TGTGCCAGCAGTGACGTTAGTGCGGAGCCCCAGCATTTT TRBV2 NA NA TRBJ1-5
CASSLPYYEQYF TGTGCCAGCAGCCTGCCCTACTACGAGCAGTACTTC TRBV7-2 NA NA TRBJ2-7